This T cell receptor (beta chain) was obtained from a study of control samples from healthy donors and cancer patients. V lost 0 bases and J lost 2; bases outside the gene matches: 6. Germline CDR1 SQVTM, CDR2 ANQGSEA. The CDR3 totals 15 residues. The protocol was immunoSEQ multiplex PCR, while the TCRdb copy is restricted to in-frame clones and leaves out a portion. The data show over 100,000 clones, with around 92% seen just once and 2% to 2.5% held by the top ten. The clonotype comes from a woman between 45 and 60 years old in good health. Sequencing was carried out using blood. The chain uses TRBV29-1 and TRBJ2-5, with 7 bases identical to TRBD1. In DNA, the CDR3 is TGCAGCGTTGAAGATCGGGCAGGGGGACAAGAGACCCAGTACTTC. It specifies CSVEDRAGGQETQYF.